Each of the 15 T cell receptor beta chains below was sequenced from the same sample in a study of response to subunit inactivated influenza vaccine. TCRdb redid the calling of the RT-PCR reads with MiXCR, one entry per CDR3 protein. The table includes more than 450,000 distinct CDR3 sequences, approximately 10% detected once. The sample also formed part of further work on T cells expressing NK-cell markers. That source reports: The authors generated TCR beta cDNA through 5'RACE template switching with UMIs.

This material consisted of PBMCs from blood, taken on the day of vaccination. Receptors originate from a man between 45 and 60 years old who received an inactivated influenza vaccine.

About this clonotype itself: A much larger clone differs by one base, so this may be a read error. The chain uses TRBV20-1 and TRBJ2-5, with D perhaps matching TRBD1 or TRBD2 (5 bases each). The CDR3 has 12 residues. The V gene's germline CDR1 is DFQATT and CDR2 SNEGSKA (reference sequence). Trimming removed 2 bases at V and 2 bases at J, with 6 bases between. CDR3: CSARWGQETQYF. CDR3 in DNA: TGCAGTGCTAGATGGGGGCAAGAGACCCAGTACTTC.

The chain links TRBV20-1 to TRBJ1-5; D remains ambiguous. CDR3 length equals 14 residues. Trimming removed 5 bases at V and 2 bases at J, with 13 bases between. Germline assignment: CDR1 DFQATT and CDR2 SNEGSKA (reference sequence). The CDR3 DNA reads as TGCAGTGCTGGGGTGGGTGGCGGCAATCAGCCCCAGCATTTT. It codes for CSAGVGGGNQPQHF.

This clonotype was counted a few times. The chain joins TRBV7-9 to TRBJ2-3, with D unresolved. Germline CDR1 SEHNR, CDR2 FQNEAQ (reference sequence). With 1 base removed from V and 0 bases from J, the gap between germline ends came to 8 bases. The CDR3 has 15 amino acids. DNA for the CDR3: TGTGCCAGCAGCTTAGAAGGCATTAGCACAGATACGCAGTATTTT. Translating gives CASSLEGISTDTQYF.

This clonotype was detected a few times. This chain uses TRBV28 with TRBJ1-5; no clear D gene. Trimming shortened V by 7 bases and J by 2 bases, and 12 bases separated the two germline ends. The CDR3 spans 14 residues. The V gene's germline CDR1 is MDHEN and CDR2 SYDVKM. The CDR3 nucleotides are TGTGCCAGCACTGGGTCCGTACGCAATCAGCCCCAGCATTTT. Its translation is CASTGSVRNQPQHF.

This clonotype has at least ten counts. This chain joins TRBV11-1 and TRBJ2-1; a possible D gene is TRBD2 (5 bases). V shed 1 base and J shed 1 base, with 17 bases lying between them. Germline V gene sequence: CDR1 SGHAT, CDR2 FQDESV (reference sequence). The CDR3 totals 18 residues. For the CDR3, the DNA is TGTGCCAGCAGCTTAGAAGGGAGCAAGAGCAGGTCCTACAATGAGCAGTTCTTC. As protein: CASSLEGSKSRSYNEQFF.

There are a few counts of this clonotype. The chain joins TRBV5-1 to TRBJ2-2; no definite D call. This CDR3 has 13 amino acids. The ends were cut back, 0 bases at V and 3 bases at J, with 3 bases in the middle. In germline, CDR1 is SGHRS, CDR2 YFSETQ. The CDR3 sequence: CASSLDHTGELFF. The CDR3 DNA sequence: TGCGCCAGCAGCTTGGACCACACCGGGGAGCTGTTTTTT.

The chain uses TRBV2 and TRBJ2-7; D is ambiguous. The CDR3 totals 15 residues. Germline V gives CDR1 SNHLY, CDR2 FYNNEI. V gave up 5 bases and J gave up 3 bases, with 17 bases separating them. CDR3 sequence reads: CASSFDILLVYEQYF. CDR3 DNA: TGTGCCAGCAGTTTCGACATCCTCCTCGTCTACGAGCAGTACTTC.

This clonotype was seen only a few times. This chain connects TRBV7-2 to TRBJ2-3; 8 nucleotides match TRBD2. Germline lookup yields CDR1 SGHTA and CDR2 FQGNSA. The CDR3 length is 15 residues. V dropped 2 bases and J dropped 2; count of bases not matched to a gene: 3. CDR3 protein: CASSLPLAATDTQYF. Here the CDR3 DNA reads TGTGCCAGCAGCTTACCACTAGCGGCCACAGATACGCAGTATTTT.

V gene TRBV2 combines with J gene TRBJ2-1, with D unclear. CDR1 and CDR2 (germline): SNHLY, FYNNEI. With 3 bases removed from V and 5 bases from J, the gap between germline ends came to 14 bases. The CDR3 spans 15 residues. This chain's CDR3 is CASSDYRYNDNEQFF. The CDR3 nucleotides read TGTGCCAGCAGTGACTATAGGTACAATGACAATGAGCAGTTCTTC. Filled out from reference TRBV2 and TRBJ2-1, the complete variable domain reads EPEVTQTPSHQVTQMGQEVILRCVPISNHLYFYWYRQILGQKVEFLVSFYNNEISEKSEIFDDQFSVERPDGSNFTLKIRSTKLEDSAMYFCASSDYRYNDNEQFFGPGTRLTVL.

V usage is TRBV30 and J usage is TRBJ2-2, with 8 bases lining up with TRBD2. CDR3 length equals 18 residues. Germline CDR1 is GTSNPN and CDR2 is SVGIG (reference sequence). J gave up 0 bases and V 3 bases, and 12 bases lay outside the gene matches. CDR3 in amino acids: CAWRPGLGIYSNTGELFF. In nucleotides, the CDR3 is TGTGCCTGGAGGCCGGGACTAGGGATATACTCGAACACCGGGGAGCTGTTTTTT.

This clonotype was picked up many times. The chain couples TRBV28 to TRBJ2-1; D uncertain. V was trimmed by 3 bases and J by 7 bases, leaving 13 bases between them. This CDR3 region has 14 residues. Germline-derived CDR1 and CDR2 are MDHEN and SYDVKM. The CDR3: CASSFPRAGNEQFF. In nucleotides, the CDR3 is TGTGCCAGCAGTTTTCCCCGGGCCGGGAATGAGCAGTTCTTC.

This clonotype was picked up a small number of times. The chain uses TRBV30 and TRBJ2-1, with D perhaps given as TRBD1 or TRBD2 (6 bases each). Germline lookup yields CDR1 GTSNPN and CDR2 SVGIG (reference sequence). V gave up 0 bases and J gave up 8 bases, with 11 bases separating them. This CDR3 comprises 13 residues. CDR3 DNA: TGTGCCTGGAGTGTACAGGGAGGTTATGAGCAGTTCTTC. Its protein product is CAWSVQGGYEQFF.

This clonotype was counted a few times. The chain carries TRBV7-2 and TRBJ2-1; weak D call: TRBD2 (6 bases). The V gene lost 1 base and the J gene lost 5 bases, with 12 bases spanning the gap. This CDR3 has 15 amino acids. Looked up from germline, CDR1 is SGHTA and CDR2 is FQGNSA. This chain's CDR3 is CASSLVVTRNNEQFF. CDR3 nucleotides: TGTGCCAGCAGCTTAGTGGTGACTAGAAACAATGAGCAGTTCTTC.

V gene TRBV5-6 combines with J gene TRBJ1-2; TRBD1 is a possible D gene (5 bases). CDR3 length: 15 amino acids. Germline lookup yields CDR1 SGHDT and CDR2 YYEEEE. Trimming stripped 4 bases from V and 1 base from J, with 14 bases between. The CDR3 bases are TGTGCCAGCAGCCCCCGGGGCGCGGGTAACTATGGCTACACCTTC. It translates to CASSPRGAGNYGYTF.

In DNA form, the CDR3 reads TGTGCCAGCAGCGCCGACAGAATTACCTACGAGCAGTACTTC. Its protein product is CASSADRITYEQYF. The chain combines TRBV7-2 with TRBJ2-7; tentatively, D is TRBD1 (5 bases). Between the trimmed V and J ends, which lost 5 bases and 2 bases, there was a span of 13 bases. Germline V gene data show CDR1 as SGHTA and CDR2 as FQGNSA. The CDR3 has 14 amino acids.